These 17 T cell receptor beta chains originate from one sample sequenced in a study of CD8 T cells in Susac syndrome (dated by TCRdb to between 2018 and 2021). Libraries were prepared through the immunoSEQ multiplex PCR assay. RNA was extracted using the RNeasy kit, and roughly 0.5 to 1 microgram was reverse transcribed with random hexamers. The public reads were reprocessed in TCRdb via fastp at Q25 and MiXCR, keeping in-frame beta chains. Rows with a matching CDR3 protein are joined into one entry that keeps the most common DNA and genes. This sample has some 240,000 distinct CDR3 sequences in its table, and almost 97% of those were observed once. The ten top clones hold approximately 0.094% of the sample. Input material: CD4+ T cells from PBMCs. These receptors were obtained from a human donor with Susac syndrome.

Only one count was recorded for this clonotype. The rearrangement links TRBV30 to TRBJ2-1; 8 bases align to TRBD1. Germline V gene lookup returns CDR1 GTSNPN and CDR2 SVGIG (reference sequence). J gave up 4 bases and V 5 bases, and 7 bases lay outside the gene matches. The CDR3 contains 14 residues. CDR3: CAWAPGQEYNEQFF. Written as DNA, the CDR3 is TGTGCCTGGGCACCGGGACAGGAATACAATGAGCAGTTCTTC.

The chain joins TRBV12-3 or TRBV12-4 to TRBJ1-2, with D unresolved. The germline V and J ends were trimmed by 7 bases and 3 bases, with 18 bases remaining between them. CDR3 length: 15 amino acids. CDR3 loop: CASNQNRAHYYGYTF. The CDR3 DNA reads as TGTGCCAGCAACCAAAACCGGGCTCACTACTATGGCTACACCTTC.

The chain combines TRBV18 with TRBJ1-2, with D tentatively TRBD1 (5 bases). The CDR3 sequence is 15 residues long. Germline values: CDR1 KGHSH, CDR2 LQKENI. Trimming took 2 bases from V and 8 from J, leaving 18 bases between them. The CDR3, as DNA: TGTGCCAGCTCACCAGCGGGGGGAGCCACCCAAGGCTACACCTTC. The encoded protein is CASSPAGGATQGYTF.

CDR3 nucleotides: TGTGCCACCAGCAGAGATGACGGGATCCTAAGCACAGATACGCAGTATTTT. It specifies CATSRDDGILSTDTQYF. The chain recombines TRBV15 with TRBJ2-3; perhaps TRBD2 as D (5 bases). The V end lost 0 bases, the J end lost 0 bases, and 13 bases lay between the germline ends. Germline assignment: CDR1 LNHNV and CDR2 YYDKDF (reference sequence). CDR3 length: 17 amino acids.

The gene calls are TRBV5-1 and TRBJ2-3, with D perhaps TRBD1 (6 bases). Germline loops: CDR1 SGHRS, CDR2 YFSETQ. Trimming removed 2 bases at V and 6 bases at J, with 10 bases between. The CDR3 is 13 amino acids. The CDR3 here is CASSFPGDDTQYF. The DNA for the CDR3 is TGCGCCAGCAGCTTTCCAGGGGACGATACGCAGTATTTT.

This chain connects TRBV7-9 to TRBJ2-7; 7 bases fit TRBD1. J gave up 1 base and V 11 bases, and 20 bases lay outside the gene matches. The CDR3 runs 17 residues. The germline gives CDR1 SEHNR, CDR2 FQNEAQ (reference sequence). The chain's CDR3 is CASGRQGLTLNSYEQYF. The CDR3 DNA reads as TGTGCCTCGGGTCGACAGGGATTAACCCTGAATTCCTACGAGCAGTACTTC. The full variable domain, its missing parts supplied by reference TRBV7-9 and TRBJ2-7, is DTGVSQNPRHKITKRGQNVTFRCDPISEHNRLYWYRQTLGQGPEFLTYFQNEAQLEKSRLLSDRFSAERPKGSFSTLEIQRTEQGDSAMYLCASGRQGLTLNSYEQYFGPGTRLTVT.

The rearrangement uses TRBV7-3 and TRBJ2-3; 9 nucleotides match TRBD2. The length of the CDR3 is 16 residues. V was pared by 5 bases and J by 1 base, with 7 bases of the junction left unmatched. Germline CDR1 SGHTA, CDR2 FQGTGA. The CDR3 DNA is TGTGCCAGCAGCCTCATGACTAGCGGACGCACAGATACGCAGTATTTT. This codes for CASSLMTSGRTDTQYF.

This rearrangement joins TRBV7-9 to TRBJ2-1; TRBD1 agrees at 8 bases. There are 17 residues in the CDR3. In germline, CDR1 is SEHNR, CDR2 FQNEAQ (reference sequence). Trimming removed 5 bases from V and 5 bases from J; junction bases left unmatched: 14. The CDR3 DNA reads TGTGCCAGCAGCGGGATTTGGACAGGGACGGTCCACAATGAGCAGTTCTTC. Its protein product is CASSGIWTGTVHNEQFF.

This sequence joins TRBV15 and TRBJ1-5, with D unclear. The germline V gene has CDR1 LNHNV and CDR2 YYDKDF (reference sequence). Between the trimmed V and J ends, which lost 1 base and 7 bases, there was a span of 8 bases. This CDR3 is built from 13 residues. CDR3 sequence: CATSRGQGQPQHF. In DNA, the CDR3 is TGTGCCACCAGCAGAGGACAAGGCCAGCCCCAGCATTTT.

This clonotype was recorded once. V usage is TRBV4-1 and J usage is TRBJ2-1; 8 bases map to TRBD2. Unmatched junction bases numbered 11, after V lost 8 bases and J lost 2 bases. The CDR3 has 16 amino acids. Germline V gives CDR1 MGHRA, CDR2 YSYEKL. CDR3: CASRKGTSGPYNEQFF. The CDR3 DNA is TGCGCCAGCCGCAAAGGTACTAGCGGACCCTACAATGAGCAGTTCTTC.

This clonotype occurred once. This chain's CDR3 is CASSPPRTDSVYGYTF. The CDR3 DNA reads TGTGCCAGCAGTCCCCCCCGGACGGACTCCGTCTATGGCTACACCTTC. This chain links TRBV12-3 or TRBV12-4 with TRBJ1-2; D unresolved. CDR3 size: 16 residues. Trimming left V 5 bases short and J 4 bases short, with 20 bases between.

This chain links TRBV20-1 with TRBJ2-1; 8 bases are a match to TRBD2. CDR3 length: 13 residues. V trimming: 6 bases; J trimming: 6 bases; junction bases outside the gene matches: 7. Germline CDR1 and CDR2: DFQATT and SNEGSKA (reference sequence). The CDR3 region has the DNA TGCAGTGCCAGACCGGGAGGGCCCAATGAGCAGTTCTTC. As protein: CSARPGGPNEQFF.

The CDR3 DNA follows: TGCAGTGCTAGGGCCCTGGAAGGGGATCAGCCCCAGCATTTT. As protein: CSARALEGDQPQHF. The V gene is TRBV20-1, the J gene TRBJ1-5; D might be TRBD1 (5 bases). Germline V gives CDR1 DFQATT, CDR2 SNEGSKA (reference sequence). There are 14 residues in the CDR3. V was shortened by 3 bases and J by 5 bases, with 14 bases between the two germline ends.

This sequence joins TRBV12-3 or TRBV12-4 and TRBJ2-1; 7 bases map to TRBD2. V gave up 6 bases and J gave up 0 bases; unmatched junction bases: 5. The CDR3 covers 15 residues. CDR3 nucleotide sequence: TGTGCCAGCAGGCCTAGCGGCAGCTCCTACAATGAGCAGTTCTTC. Its translation is CASRPSGSSYNEQFF.

This clonotype is a singleton in its sample. The chain recombines TRBV29-1 with TRBJ1-1; D unclear. The CDR3 spans 17 residues. The V gene's germline CDR1 is SQVTM and CDR2 ANQGSEA. V lost 4 bases to trimming and J lost 1 base, with 22 bases between them. CDR3 protein: CSVVFNVGAEWNTEAFF. The CDR3 coding sequence is TGCAGCGTTGTTTTTAATGTGGGTGCGGAATGGAACACTGAAGCTTTCTTT.

The chain employs TRBV25-1 and TRBJ1-1; D unclear. Germline V lookup: CDR1 MGHDK, CDR2 SYGVNS. V was trimmed by 1 base and J by 2 bases, leaving 11 bases between them. The CDR3 sequence is 15 residues long. The CDR3 nucleotides read TGTGCCAGCAGTGAATCATTATTACGTAACACTGAAGCTTTCTTT. Translated: CASSESLLRNTEAFF.

The gene calls are TRBV28 and TRBJ1-5, with 7 bases that match TRBD1. V shed 1 base and J 6 bases; nucleotides not matched to a gene: 6. CDR3 size: 15 residues. Germline V gene sequence: CDR1 MDHEN, CDR2 SYDVKM. DNA for the CDR3: TGTGCCAGCAGTTTATCGGGAGGGGGCGGTCAGCCCCAGCATTTT. Protein product: CASSLSGGGGQPQHF.